Listed below are T cell receptor beta chains from one sample, sequenced in a study of blood T cell repertoires in COVID-19. TCRdb's copy holds only in-frame clones and misses some; the assay was immunoSEQ multiplex PCR. The sample lists approximately 150,000 clones; around 81% were seen once. The sample taken for sequencing was peripheral blood. The source is a man aged 60-69 years with active or convalescent COVID-19. Both conserved end residues are part of each CDR3. The order of the fields is CDR3 DNA, CDR3 protein, J gene, D gene, clone size, V gene. D genes are given only for firm matches. Clone size is stated in some rows and not others, as once, few, many or a class when expanded.

CDR3 DNA: TGTGCCAGCAGCCGACGGAGCAATAATTCACCCCTCCACTTT; CDR3 protein: CASSRRSNNSPLHF; J gene: TRBJ1-6; D gene: NA; clone size: NA; V gene: TRBV11-1
CDR3 DNA: TGTGCCAGCAGCCAAAGTACCGCCAGGAACACTGAAGCTTTCTTT; CDR3 protein: CASSQSTARNTEAFF; J gene: TRBJ1-1; D gene: NA; clone size: NA; V gene: TRBV3-1/TRBV3-2
CDR3 DNA: TGTGCCAGCAGCCGTCCCGGGGGCAATCAGCCCCAGCATTTT; CDR3 protein: CASSRPGGNQPQHF; J gene: TRBJ1-5; D gene: NA; clone size: NA; V gene: TRBV5-8
CDR3 DNA: TGTGCCAGCAGCTTAGGAGGTAGCGGGAGTGAGCAGTTCTTC; CDR3 protein: CASSLGGSGSEQFF; J gene: TRBJ2-1; D gene: TRBD2; clone size: NA; V gene: TRBV7-2
CDR3 DNA: TGTGCCAGCAGTTCGCTTAGCGGGAGCCAGTACGAGCAGTACTTC; CDR3 protein: CASSSLSGSQYEQYF; J gene: TRBJ2-7; D gene: TRBD2; clone size: NA; V gene: TRBV28
CDR3 DNA: TGCGCCAGCAGCTTGGACAGCTCCTTGGGGCAGGTCGGGGAAAAACTGTTTTTT; CDR3 protein: CASSLDSSLGQVGEKLFF; J gene: TRBJ1-4; D gene: NA; clone size: NA; V gene: TRBV5-1
CDR3 DNA: TGTGCCAGCAAAAGGGGCAATTTGGACAATGAGCAGTTCTTC; CDR3 protein: CASKRGNLDNEQFF; J gene: TRBJ2-1; D gene: NA; clone size: NA; V gene: TRBV27
CDR3 DNA: TGTGCCAGCAGGAGGGGGATTATGAACACTGAAGCTTTCTTT; CDR3 protein: CASRRGIMNTEAFF; J gene: TRBJ1-1; D gene: NA; clone size: NA; V gene: TRBV7-2
CDR3 DNA: TGTGCCAGCAGCTCAAGAGCGTACCTCAACTCTGGAAACACCATATATTTT; CDR3 protein: CASSSRAYLNSGNTIYF; J gene: TRBJ1-3; D gene: NA; clone size: NA; V gene: TRBV9
CDR3 DNA: TGCGCCAGCAGCTCCGGCGCACTAGCGGTTTACAATGAGCAGTTCTTC; CDR3 protein: CASSSGALAVYNEQFF; J gene: TRBJ2-1; D gene: TRBD2; clone size: NA; V gene: TRBV5-1
CDR3 DNA: TGCGCCAGCAGCTTGACTAGCGGGAGCTCCTACGAGCAGTACTTC; CDR3 protein: CASSLTSGSSYEQYF; J gene: TRBJ2-7; D gene: TRBD2; clone size: few; V gene: TRBV5-1
CDR3 DNA: TGTGCCAGTAGTATGCGGGAGGTAGGGTGGGGTAACACTGAAGCTTTCTTT; CDR3 protein: CASSMREVGWGNTEAFF; J gene: TRBJ1-1; D gene: NA; clone size: NA; V gene: TRBV19
CDR3 DNA: TGTGCCAGCAGTCCACGGACAGGGAGCGAGCAGTACTTC; CDR3 protein: CASSPRTGSEQYF; J gene: TRBJ2-7; D gene: TRBD1; clone size: few; V gene: TRBV6-5
CDR3 DNA: TGTGCCAGCTCACCACCGGGCGGCACAGATACGCAGTATTTT; CDR3 protein: CASSPPGGTDTQYF; J gene: TRBJ2-3; D gene: NA; clone size: NA; V gene: TRBV18
CDR3 DNA: TGTGCCAGCAGCTTAGGACAGGGCCACGAGCAGTACTTC; CDR3 protein: CASSLGQGHEQYF; J gene: TRBJ2-7; D gene: TRBD1; clone size: NA; V gene: TRBV9
CDR3 DNA: TGTGCCATCAGTCCGGGACAGGGGAGTCAGCCCCAGCATTTT; CDR3 protein: CAISPGQGSQPQHF; J gene: TRBJ1-5; D gene: TRBD1; clone size: few; V gene: TRBV10-3
CDR3 DNA: TGTGCCAGCAGCTTACAGCGGGAGGGCAGGGAGACCCAGTACTTC; CDR3 protein: CASSLQREGRETQYF; J gene: TRBJ2-5; D gene: TRBD2; clone size: NA; V gene: TRBV5-4
CDR3 DNA: TGTGCCAGCAGCGGCACGGGACAGGGGAACTATGGCTACACCTTC; CDR3 protein: CASSGTGQGNYGYTF; J gene: TRBJ1-2; D gene: TRBD1; clone size: NA; V gene: TRBV5-4
CDR3 DNA: TGTGCCAGCAGCTTAGGGACAGGGGTCCCTGAAGCTTTCTTT; CDR3 protein: CASSLGTGVPEAFF; J gene: TRBJ1-1; D gene: TRBD1; clone size: few; V gene: TRBV7-9
CDR3 DNA: TGTGCCAGTAGTTCCCACAGGGAGGGGAATTCACCCCTCCACTTT; CDR3 protein: CASSSHREGNSPLHF; J gene: TRBJ1-6; D gene: NA; clone size: NA; V gene: TRBV19
CDR3 DNA: TGTGCCAGCAGCGTTGCAGGGATCTATGGCTACACCTTC; CDR3 protein: CASSVAGIYGYTF; J gene: TRBJ1-2; D gene: NA; clone size: NA; V gene: TRBV2
CDR3 DNA: TGCGCCAGCAGTGACCGGGTCGCAGCTAACTATGGCTACACCTTC; CDR3 protein: CASSDRVAANYGYTF; J gene: TRBJ1-2; D gene: NA; clone size: NA; V gene: TRBV10-2
CDR3 DNA: TGTGCCAGCAGCCAAGATATGGACAGGGGCTACGAGCAGTACTTC; CDR3 protein: CASSQDMDRGYEQYF; J gene: TRBJ2-7; D gene: TRBD1; clone size: NA; V gene: TRBV4-2
CDR3 DNA: TGTGCCAGCAGCTGGACAGGGTTCCGGCAGCCCCAGCATTTT; CDR3 protein: CASSWTGFRQPQHF; J gene: TRBJ1-5; D gene: TRBD1; clone size: once; V gene: TRBV5-5
CDR3 DNA: TGTGCCAGCAGCTTAGGTCACGGAGGGAACCAAGAGACCCAGTACTTC; CDR3 protein: CASSLGHGGNQETQYF; J gene: TRBJ2-5; D gene: NA; clone size: NA; V gene: TRBV11-2
CDR3 DNA: TGTGCCAGCAGCTTATTGTCGGGTGCAGATACGCAGTATTTT; CDR3 protein: CASSLLSGADTQYF; J gene: TRBJ2-3; D gene: NA; clone size: NA; V gene: TRBV7-2
CDR3 DNA: TGTGCCAGCAGCCAACGCCTAGCGGGGGGGTTGGACGAGCAGTACTTC; CDR3 protein: CASSQRLAGGLDEQYF; J gene: TRBJ2-7; D gene: TRBD2; clone size: NA; V gene: TRBV14
CDR3 DNA: TGCGCCAGTGGCAAGGGGACAGGTCGCTACGAGCAGTACTTC; CDR3 protein: CASGKGTGRYEQYF; J gene: TRBJ2-7; D gene: TRBD1; clone size: NA; V gene: TRBV10-1
CDR3 DNA: TGTGCCAGTGGGAGTAGGACAGATACGCAGTATTTT; CDR3 protein: CASGSRTDTQYF; J gene: TRBJ2-3; D gene: NA; clone size: medium-sized; V gene: TRBV3-1/TRBV3-2
CDR3 DNA: TGTGCCAGCTCACCGAGACAGGGGTATCAGCCCCAGCATTTT; CDR3 protein: CASSPRQGYQPQHF; J gene: TRBJ1-5; D gene: TRBD1; clone size: NA; V gene: TRBV18
CDR3 DNA: TGTGCCAGCAGCTCGAGCAGGGGCTTAAGCTCCTACAATGAGCAGTTCTTC; CDR3 protein: CASSSSRGLSSYNEQFF; J gene: TRBJ2-1; D gene: NA; clone size: NA; V gene: TRBV11-2
CDR3 DNA: TGTGCCAGCAGTGTCAGGATGAACACTGAAGCTTTCTTT; CDR3 protein: CASSVRMNTEAFF; J gene: TRBJ1-1; D gene: NA; clone size: NA; V gene: TRBV2
CDR3 DNA: TGTGCCAGCAGTTTTAGCGGAGGGATGAAGGGCTACACCTTC; CDR3 protein: CASSFSGGMKGYTF; J gene: TRBJ1-2; D gene: NA; clone size: NA; V gene: TRBV27
CDR3 DNA: TGTGCCAGCAGCTTCCCGGGACAGGCTTCTGAGCAGTTCTTC; CDR3 protein: CASSFPGQASEQFF; J gene: TRBJ2-1; D gene: TRBD1; clone size: NA; V gene: TRBV3-1/TRBV3-2
CDR3 DNA: TGTGCCAGCAGCCAAGATAGAGGTGGCAAACTGTTTTTT; CDR3 protein: CASSQDRGGKLFF; J gene: TRBJ1-4; D gene: NA; clone size: NA; V gene: TRBV3-1/TRBV3-2
CDR3 DNA: TGTGCCAGCAGCTTAGGAACCAGGGGCAATCAGCCCCAGCATTTT; CDR3 protein: CASSLGTRGNQPQHF; J gene: TRBJ1-5; D gene: NA; clone size: many; V gene: TRBV11-2
CDR3 DNA: TGTGCCAGCAGTTACGGGCAGGGGAACACTGAAGCTTTCTTT; CDR3 protein: CASSYGQGNTEAFF; J gene: TRBJ1-1; D gene: NA; clone size: NA; V gene: TRBV6-5
CDR3 DNA: TGTGCCAGCAGTCTTCCGGGACAGGGGGCCTACGAGCAGTACTTC; CDR3 protein: CASSLPGQGAYEQYF; J gene: TRBJ2-7; D gene: TRBD1; clone size: NA; V gene: TRBV28
CDR3 DNA: TGTGCCAGCAGCCAAATCGTCCATGAGCAGTTCTTC; CDR3 protein: CASSQIVHEQFF; J gene: TRBJ2-1; D gene: NA; clone size: NA; V gene: TRBV3-1/TRBV3-2
CDR3 DNA: TGTGCCAGCAGGCCCCAGACAGCCTCAACTAATGAAAAACTGTTTTTT; CDR3 protein: CASRPQTASTNEKLFF; J gene: TRBJ1-4; D gene: NA; clone size: NA; V gene: TRBV28
CDR3 DNA: TGCAGCGTTGAAGGACGGGACATGGGAGCCTATGGCTACACCTTC; CDR3 protein: CSVEGRDMGAYGYTF; J gene: TRBJ1-2; D gene: NA; clone size: NA; V gene: TRBV29-1
CDR3 DNA: TGTGCCAGCTCACCAGGCGGGATCAGACGGGGCACTGAAGCTTTCTTT; CDR3 protein: CASSPGGIRRGTEAFF; J gene: TRBJ1-1; D gene: NA; clone size: few; V gene: TRBV18
CDR3 DNA: TGTGCCAGCAGCTCTAACACAGGGGGAGAAGCTTTCTTT; CDR3 protein: CASSSNTGGEAFF; J gene: TRBJ1-1; D gene: TRBD1; clone size: NA; V gene: TRBV5-4
CDR3 DNA: TGTGCCAGCTCACCTCTTAGCGGAGAGACCCAGTACTTC; CDR3 protein: CASSPLSGETQYF; J gene: TRBJ2-5; D gene: NA; clone size: few; V gene: TRBV18
CDR3 DNA: TGTGCCAGCGGGATTACAGGGGTTCGGGCTAATGAAAAACTGTTTTTT; CDR3 protein: CASGITGVRANEKLFF; J gene: TRBJ1-4; D gene: TRBD1; clone size: NA; V gene: TRBV5-5
CDR3 DNA: TGTGCCAGCAGCCAACGAGACAGATTTTATAATTCACCCCTCCACTTT; CDR3 protein: CASSQRDRFYNSPLHF; J gene: TRBJ1-6; D gene: NA; clone size: NA; V gene: TRBV27
CDR3 DNA: TGTGCCAGCAGGCATAGGGACGGCGGGGTGGAGTACTTC; CDR3 protein: CASRHRDGGVEYF; J gene: TRBJ2-5; D gene: NA; clone size: NA; V gene: TRBV5-4
CDR3 DNA: TGCGCCAGCAGCCAAGGCGGGGGGGCCGGGAGCACCGGGGAGCTGTTTTTT; CDR3 protein: CASSQGGGAGSTGELFF; J gene: TRBJ2-2; D gene: TRBD2; clone size: NA; V gene: TRBV4-1
CDR3 DNA: TGTGCCAGCAGTTACGGGGTAGCGGTCACAGATACGCAGTATTTT; CDR3 protein: CASSYGVAVTDTQYF; J gene: TRBJ2-3; D gene: NA; clone size: NA; V gene: TRBV6-2/TRBV6-3